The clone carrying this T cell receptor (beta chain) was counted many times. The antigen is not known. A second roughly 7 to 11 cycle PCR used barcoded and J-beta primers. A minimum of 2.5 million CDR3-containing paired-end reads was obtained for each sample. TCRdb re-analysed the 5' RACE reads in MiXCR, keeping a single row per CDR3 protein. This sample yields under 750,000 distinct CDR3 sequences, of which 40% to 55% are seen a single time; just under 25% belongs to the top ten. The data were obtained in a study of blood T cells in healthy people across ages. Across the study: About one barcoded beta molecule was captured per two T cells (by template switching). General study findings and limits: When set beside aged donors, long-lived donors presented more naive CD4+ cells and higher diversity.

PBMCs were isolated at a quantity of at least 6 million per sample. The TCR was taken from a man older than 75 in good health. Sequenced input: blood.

For the CDR3, the DNA is TGTGCCAGCAGTTACGGACTAGCGGGATCTGGGGAGCAGTACTTC. It codes for CASSYGLAGSGEQYF. The chain combines TRBV6-5 with TRBJ2-7, with TRBD2 matching over 12 bases. CDR1 is MNHEY, CDR2 SVGAGI, per germline. J was trimmed by 7 bases and V by 2 bases; bases with no gene match: 6. The CDR3 sequence is 15 residues long.